This T cell receptor (beta chain) was recorded in a study of STAT5B mutations in CD4+ large granular lymphocyte leukemia. Study-level findings and limits: TRBV06-family usage was enriched in top patient clones (8/27) versus controls (2/35). CD4-sorted patient repertoires seemed more clonal than healthy CD4+ repertoires.

V lost 5 bases and J 0 bases, leaving 14 bases between the germline ends. Looked up from germline, CDR1 is SGHTA and CDR2 is FQGNSA. CDR3 length: 15 amino acids. Some clones are missing from TCRdb's copy, which holds only in-frame ones; the method was immunoSEQ multiplex PCR. The sample records roughly 30,000 clones, around 72% being singletons. For this clone: Its antigen remains unidentified.

What was sequenced was CD4+ T cells from blood buffy coats. The origin of this receptor is a human donor in good health. V is TRBV7-2 and J is TRBJ2-7, with a possible D match to TRBD2 (6 bases). CDR3 amino acids: CASSLRGGSSYEQYF. DNA of the CDR3: TGTGCCAGCAGCCTCCGTGGAGGGAGCTCCTACGAGCAGTACTTC. Based on the CDR3 plus reference TRBV7-2 and TRBJ2-7, the full variable domain is GAGVSQSPSNKVTEKGKDVELRCDPISGHTALYWYRQSLGQGLEFLIYFQGNSAPDKSGLPSDRFSAERTGGSVSTLTIQRTQQEDSAVYLCASSLRGGSSYEQYFGPGTRLTVT.